A single T cell receptor (beta chain) is shown here with its context. The sample originates from a study of PD-L1 blockade in urothelial cancer. Study information: Of approximately 29 patients, almost 26 were males with bladder-origin urothelial cancer. Enrolled patients had been treated previously with 0 to 3 chemotherapy regimens.

The time point is: peripheral blood 6 weeks after treatment start. Some clones are missing from TCRdb's copy, which holds only in-frame ones; the method was immunoSEQ multiplex PCR. The table has about 110,000 clones, approximately 90% seen once; the top ten hold approximately 3.8%. CDR3 length: 12 amino acids. Germline assignment: CDR1 MNHNS and CDR2 SASEGT. V lost 2 bases and J 7 bases, leaving 8 bases between the germline ends. This specimen was PBMCs, taken around atezolizumab (anti-PD-L1) treatment. This TCR was sampled from a man in his sixties with urothelial cancer. V is TRBV6-1 and J is TRBJ1-2, with unresolved D. The CDR3 loop reads CASSEIAVGYTF. The CDR3 DNA is TGTGCCAGCAGTGAAATAGCGGTTGGCTACACCTTC.